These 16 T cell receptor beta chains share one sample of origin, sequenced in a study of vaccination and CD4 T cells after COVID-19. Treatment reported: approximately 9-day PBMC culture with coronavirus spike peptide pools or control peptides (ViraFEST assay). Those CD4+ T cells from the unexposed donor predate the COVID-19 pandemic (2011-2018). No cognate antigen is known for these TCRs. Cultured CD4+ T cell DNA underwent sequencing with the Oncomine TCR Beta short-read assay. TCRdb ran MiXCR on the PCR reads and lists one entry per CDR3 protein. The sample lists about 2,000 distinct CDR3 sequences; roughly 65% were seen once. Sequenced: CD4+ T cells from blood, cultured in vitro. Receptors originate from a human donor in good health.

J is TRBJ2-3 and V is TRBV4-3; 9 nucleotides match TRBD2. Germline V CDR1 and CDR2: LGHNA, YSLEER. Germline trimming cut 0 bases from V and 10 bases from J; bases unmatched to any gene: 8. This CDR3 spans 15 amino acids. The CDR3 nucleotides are TGCGCCAGCAGCCAAGATGGCGGGGGGGCTCCGGCGCAGTATTTT. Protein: CASSQDGGGAPAQYF.

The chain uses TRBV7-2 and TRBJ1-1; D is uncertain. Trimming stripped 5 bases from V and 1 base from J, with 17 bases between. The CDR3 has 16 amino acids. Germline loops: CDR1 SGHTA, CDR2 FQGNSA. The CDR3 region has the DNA TGTGCCAGCAGCCAAGAGTTTGGACGGACGAACACTGAAGCTTTCTTT. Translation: CASSQEFGRTNTEAFF.

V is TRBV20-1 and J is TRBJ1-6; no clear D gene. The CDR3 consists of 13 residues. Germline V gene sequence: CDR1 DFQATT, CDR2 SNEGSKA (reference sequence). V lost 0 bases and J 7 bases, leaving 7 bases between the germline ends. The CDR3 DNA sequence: TGCAGTGCTAGAGATCTGGTGAATTCACCCCTCCACTTT. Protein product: CSARDLVNSPLHF.

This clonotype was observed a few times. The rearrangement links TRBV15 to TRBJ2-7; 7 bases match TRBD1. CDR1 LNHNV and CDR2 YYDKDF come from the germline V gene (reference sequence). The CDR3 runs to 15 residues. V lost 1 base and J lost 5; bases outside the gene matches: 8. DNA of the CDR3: TGTGCCACCAGCAGAGTCAAAGGGGGCGCGGACGAGCAGTACTTC. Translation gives CATSRVKGGADEQYF.

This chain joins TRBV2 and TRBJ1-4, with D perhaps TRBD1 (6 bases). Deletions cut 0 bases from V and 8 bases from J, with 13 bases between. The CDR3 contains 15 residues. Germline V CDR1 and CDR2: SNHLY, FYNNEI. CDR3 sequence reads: CASSEAGLQGEKLFF. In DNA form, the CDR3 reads TGTGCCAGCAGTGAAGCCGGGCTCCAGGGGGAAAAACTGTTTTTT.

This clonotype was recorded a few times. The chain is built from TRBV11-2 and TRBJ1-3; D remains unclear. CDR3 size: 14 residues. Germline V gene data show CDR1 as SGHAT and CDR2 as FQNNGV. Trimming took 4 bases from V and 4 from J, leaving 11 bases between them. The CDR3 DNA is TGTGCCAGCAGCTCCACCCGAGGGGGAAACACCATATATTTT. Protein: CASSSTRGGNTIYF.

The chain's CDR3 is CASSPGTSAQGEQFF. CDR3 coding DNA: TGTGCCAGCAGCCCCGGGACTAGCGCTCAGGGTGAGCAGTTCTTC. This sequence joins TRBV7-3 and TRBJ2-1; 10 nucleotides match TRBD2. Trimming removed 5 bases from V and 9 bases from J; junction bases left unmatched: 10. The germline V gene encodes CDR1 SGHTA and CDR2 FQGTGA. The CDR3 totals 15 residues.

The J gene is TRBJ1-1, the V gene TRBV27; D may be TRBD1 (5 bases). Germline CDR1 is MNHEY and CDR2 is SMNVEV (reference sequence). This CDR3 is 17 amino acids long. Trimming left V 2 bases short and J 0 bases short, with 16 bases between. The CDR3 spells CASSLRPGPRLNTEAFF. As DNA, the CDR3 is TGTGCCAGCAGTTTACGTCCGGGACCCCGTCTGAACACTGAAGCTTTCTTT.

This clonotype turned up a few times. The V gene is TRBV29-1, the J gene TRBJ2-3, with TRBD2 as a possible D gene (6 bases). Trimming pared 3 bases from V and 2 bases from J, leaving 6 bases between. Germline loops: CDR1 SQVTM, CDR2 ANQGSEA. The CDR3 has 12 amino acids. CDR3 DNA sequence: TGCAGCGTTGAGGACTACACAGATACGCAGTATTTT. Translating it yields CSVEDYTDTQYF.

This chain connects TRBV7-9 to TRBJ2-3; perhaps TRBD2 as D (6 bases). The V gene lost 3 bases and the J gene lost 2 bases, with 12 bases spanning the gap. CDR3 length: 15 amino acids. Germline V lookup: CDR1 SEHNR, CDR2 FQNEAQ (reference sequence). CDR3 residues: CASSLRGGYTDTQYF. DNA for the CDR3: TGTGCCAGCAGCTTGCGGGGCGGCTACACAGATACGCAGTATTTT.

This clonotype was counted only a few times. The CDR3 is CSPTRSGSGKTQYF. CDR3 DNA: TGCAGTCCCACCCGAAGCGGGAGTGGGAAGACCCAGTACTTC. V is TRBV20-1 and J is TRBJ2-5, with TRBD2 identical over 8 bases. The V segment lost 8 bases and the J segment 6 bases; nucleotides outside the gene matches: 14. Germline V lookup: CDR1 DFQATT, CDR2 SNEGSKA (reference sequence). The CDR3 runs 14 residues.

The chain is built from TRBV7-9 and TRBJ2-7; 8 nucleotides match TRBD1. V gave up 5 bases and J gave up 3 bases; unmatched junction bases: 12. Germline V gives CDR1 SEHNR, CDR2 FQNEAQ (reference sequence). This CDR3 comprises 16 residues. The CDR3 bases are TGTGCCAGCAGCCCCCAGTACAGACAGGGGCTCTACGAGCAGTACTTC. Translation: CASSPQYRQGLYEQYF. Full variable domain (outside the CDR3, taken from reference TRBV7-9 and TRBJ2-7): DTGVSQNPRHKITKRGQNVTFRCDPISEHNRLYWYRQTLGQGPEFLTYFQNEAQLEKSRLLSDRFSAERPKGSFSTLEIQRTEQGDSAMYLCASSPQYRQGLYEQYFGPGTRLTVT.

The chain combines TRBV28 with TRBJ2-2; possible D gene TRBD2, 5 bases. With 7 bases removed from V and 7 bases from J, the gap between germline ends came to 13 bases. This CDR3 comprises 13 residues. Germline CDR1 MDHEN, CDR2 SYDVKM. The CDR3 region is CASILGSGGELFF. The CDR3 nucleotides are TGTGCCAGCATCCTAGGGAGTGGCGGGGAGCTGTTTTTT.

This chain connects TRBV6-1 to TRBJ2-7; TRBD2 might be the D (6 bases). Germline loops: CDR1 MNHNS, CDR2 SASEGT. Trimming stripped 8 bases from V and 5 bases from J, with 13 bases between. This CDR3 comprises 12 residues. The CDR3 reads CASGAERDEQYF. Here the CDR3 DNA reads TGTGCCAGCGGAGCAGAGCGGGACGAGCAGTACTTC.

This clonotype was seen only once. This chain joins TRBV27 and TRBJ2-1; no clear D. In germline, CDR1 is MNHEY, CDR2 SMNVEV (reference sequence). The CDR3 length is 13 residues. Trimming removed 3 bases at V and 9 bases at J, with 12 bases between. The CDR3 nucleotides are TGTGCCAGCAGTTTTACTCGGAACAGTGAGCAGTTCTTC. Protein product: CASSFTRNSEQFF.

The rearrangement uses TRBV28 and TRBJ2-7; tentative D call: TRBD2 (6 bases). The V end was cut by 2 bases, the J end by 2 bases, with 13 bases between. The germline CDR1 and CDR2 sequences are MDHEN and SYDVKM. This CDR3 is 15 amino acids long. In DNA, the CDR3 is TGTGCCAGCAGTTTAAGCCGGGGGATAACCTACGAGCAGTACTTC. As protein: CASSLSRGITYEQYF. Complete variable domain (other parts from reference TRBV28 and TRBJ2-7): DVKVTQSSRYLVKRTGEKVFLECVQDMDHENMFWYRQDPGLGLRLIYFSYDVKMKEKGDIPEGYSVSREKKERFSLILESASTNQTSMYLCASSLSRGITYEQYFGPGTRLTVT.